This passage covers 14 T cell receptor beta chains from one sample sequenced in a study of blood T cell repertoires in COVID-19. TCRdb's copy holds only in-frame clones and misses some; the assay was immunoSEQ multiplex PCR. This table holds roughly 170,000 clones, 70% to 85% found once. Source material: peripheral blood. The source of these receptors is a human donor in a cohort sampled during active COVID-19.

This clone turned up a few times. The J gene is TRBJ1-3, the V gene TRBV6-1; 7 bases are a match to TRBD1. The V segment lost 2 bases and the J segment 2 bases; nucleotides outside the gene matches: 3. This CDR3 has 15 residues. Germline CDR1 reads MNHNS; CDR2 reads SASEGT. CDR3: CASSERDRPGNTIYF. The CDR3 coding sequence is TGTGCCAGCAGTGAACGGGACAGACCTGGAAACACCATATATTTT.

The CDR3 DNA sequence: TGTGCCAGCAGAAAACTCGGACAGGGCTCCTACGAGCAGTACTTC. This codes for CASRKLGQGSYEQYF. The rearrangement links TRBV7-2 to TRBJ2-7; 8 bases map to TRBD1. Germline V gene sequence: CDR1 SGHTA, CDR2 FQGNSA. The V gene end was trimmed by 6 bases and the J gene end by 0 bases; junction bases not matched to a gene: 7. The CDR3 sequence is 15 residues long. Looking up the rest from reference TRBV7-2 and TRBJ2-7 gives the full variable domain: GAGVSQSPSNKVTEKGKDVELRCDPISGHTALYWYRQSLGQGLEFLIYFQGNSAPDKSGLPSDRFSAERTGGSVSTLTIQRTQQEDSAVYLCASRKLGQGSYEQYFGPGTRLTVT.

The chain couples TRBV2 to TRBJ2-2, with D possibly TRBD1 on 5 matching bases. The CDR3 has 16 residues. Per the germline V gene, CDR1 is SNHLY and CDR2 is FYNNEI. Between the trimmed V and J ends, which lost 5 bases and 3 bases, there was a span of 16 bases. As DNA, the CDR3 is TGTGCCAGCAGTTTCTTCAGGGTAGAGGACACCGGGGAGCTGTTTTTT. This gives the protein CASSFFRVEDTGELFF.

Written as DNA, the CDR3 is TGTGCCAGCAGCCTGTTCCCCTTTAGCGGGGGGGCCTCTGGGGCCAACGTCCTGACTTTC. The encoded protein is CASSLFPFSGGASGANVLTF. The V call is TRBV3-1 (or the pseudogene TRBV3-2), the J call TRBJ2-6; 11 bases line up with TRBD2. Germline-derived CDR1 and CDR2 are LGHDT and YNNKEL (reference sequence). V shed 4 bases, J shed 0 bases, and the junction held 11 bases outside the gene matches. The length of the CDR3 is 20 residues.

The CDR3 protein is CASSLGGGSYVGYTF. The CDR3 coding sequence is TGTGCCAGCAGCTTGGGCGGGGGATCTTATGTTGGCTACACCTTC. The chain combines TRBV5-8 with TRBJ1-2, with a weak D call TRBD1 (5 bases). Deletions cut 0 bases from V and 7 bases from J, with 16 bases between. The CDR3 runs 15 residues. Germline values: CDR1 SGHTS, CDR2 YDEGEE.

CDR3: CASSPDRAIEKLFF. The CDR3 region has the DNA TGTGCCAGCAGTCCGGACAGGGCCATTGAAAAACTGTTTTTT. V usage is TRBV2 and J usage is TRBJ1-4; 8 bases line up with TRBD1. Germline CDR1 and CDR2: SNHLY and FYNNEI. V dropped 5 bases and J dropped 7; count of bases not matched to a gene: 6. The CDR3 is 14 residues long.

This rearrangement joins TRBV3-1 (or the pseudogene TRBV3-2) to TRBJ1-5, with D possibly matching TRBD1 (5 bases). Germline CDR1 is LGHDT and CDR2 is YNNKEL (reference sequence). This CDR3 has 15 residues. Trimming cost V 1 base and J 7 bases, with 14 bases left between them. CDR3 loop: CASSQGGRVDQPQHF. CDR3 DNA: TGTGCCAGCAGCCAAGGTGGCAGGGTAGACCAGCCCCAGCATTTT.

V gene TRBV6-5 combines with J gene TRBJ2-7; tentatively, D is TRBD2 (5 bases). Looked up from germline, CDR1 is MNHEY and CDR2 is SVGAGI. The CDR3 is 14 residues long. With 7 bases removed from V and 3 bases from J, the gap between germline ends came to 16 bases. The CDR3 reads CASKRGQDFYEQYF. CDR3 in DNA: TGTGCCAGCAAGAGAGGTCAGGACTTCTACGAGCAGTACTTC.

The sample holds many counts of this clone. The V call is TRBV4-2, the J call TRBJ1-1; TRBD1 agrees at 12 bases. This CDR3 region has 17 residues. Looked up from germline, CDR1 is LGHNA and CDR2 is YNFKEQ. V shed 2 bases, J shed 7 bases, and the junction held 11 bases outside the gene matches. The CDR3 DNA is TGTGCCAGCAGCCAACCGGGACAGGGGGCAGGTAGCCGTGAAGCTTTCTTT. This codes for CASSQPGQGAGSREAFF.

The J gene is TRBJ1-2, the V gene TRBV4-1; 7 nucleotides line up with TRBD1. V shed 8 bases and J 5 bases; nucleotides not matched to a gene: 5. This CDR3 spans 12 amino acids. Germline V gene sequence: CDR1 MGHRA, CDR2 YSYEKL. DNA for the CDR3: TGCGCCAGCGGAGGGACAGCATATGGCTACACCTTC. Amino acid sequence: CASGGTAYGYTF.

This chain links TRBV15 with TRBJ1-3; no definite D call. CDR1 and CDR2 from the germline V gene are LNHNV and YYDKDF (reference sequence). The CDR3 length is 14 residues. Trimming cost V 0 bases and J 6 bases, with 9 bases left between them. The CDR3 reads CATSREEGLNTIYF. DNA of the CDR3: TGTGCCACCAGCAGAGAAGAGGGTTTAAACACCATATATTTT.

This chain links TRBV18 with TRBJ2-3; 9 nucleotides align to TRBD2. V lost 5 bases and J lost 2; bases outside the gene matches: 5. Germline lookup yields CDR1 KGHSH and CDR2 LQKENI. The CDR3 covers 15 residues. As DNA, the CDR3 is TGTGCCAGCTCAATCCTAGCGGGGTCCACAGATACGCAGTATTTT. It is translated as CASSILAGSTDTQYF.

The J gene is TRBJ2-7, the V gene TRBV2; possible D gene TRBD1, 6 bases. Germline lookup yields CDR1 SNHLY and CDR2 FYNNEI. V was cut by 3 bases and J by 6 bases, with 12 bases left in between. The CDR3 extends over 13 amino acids. This CDR3 reads CASSEGKGGEQYF. As DNA, the CDR3 is TGTGCCAGCAGTGAGGGTAAAGGGGGCGAGCAGTACTTC.

The CDR3 sequence: CASSLTSGETDTQYF. The CDR3 DNA reads as TGTGCCAGCAGCTTAACTAGCGGCGAAACAGATACGCAGTATTTT. This chain connects TRBV7-3 to TRBJ2-3; D is possibly TRBD2 (6 bases). The CDR3 extends over 15 amino acids. The V end lost 0 bases, the J end lost 3 bases, and 10 bases lay between the germline ends. Germline loops: CDR1 SGHTA, CDR2 FQGTGA.